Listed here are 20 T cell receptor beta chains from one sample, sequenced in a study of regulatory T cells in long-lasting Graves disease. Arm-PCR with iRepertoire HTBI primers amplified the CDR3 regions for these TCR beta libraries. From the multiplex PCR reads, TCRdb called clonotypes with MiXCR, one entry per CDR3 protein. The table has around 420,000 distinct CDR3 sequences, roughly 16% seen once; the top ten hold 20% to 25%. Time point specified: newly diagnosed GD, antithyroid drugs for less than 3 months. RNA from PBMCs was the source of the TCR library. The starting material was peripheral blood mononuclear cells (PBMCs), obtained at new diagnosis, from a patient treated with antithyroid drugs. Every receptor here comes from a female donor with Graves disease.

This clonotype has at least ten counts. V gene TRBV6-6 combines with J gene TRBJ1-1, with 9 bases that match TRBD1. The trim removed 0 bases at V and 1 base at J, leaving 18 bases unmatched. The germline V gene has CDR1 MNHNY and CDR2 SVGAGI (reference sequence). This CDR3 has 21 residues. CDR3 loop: CASSYSVWLQQGAGQNTEAFF. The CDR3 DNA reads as TGTGCCAGCAGTTACTCGGTTTGGCTTCAACAGGGGGCCGGACAGAACACTGAAGCTTTCTTT.

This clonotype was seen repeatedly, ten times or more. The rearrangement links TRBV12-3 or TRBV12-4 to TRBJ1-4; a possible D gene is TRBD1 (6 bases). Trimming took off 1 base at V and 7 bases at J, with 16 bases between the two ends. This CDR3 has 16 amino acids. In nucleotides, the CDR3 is TGTGCCAGCAGTTTAGTAGGTCCACAGGGTGGTGAAAAACTGTTTTTT. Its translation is CASSLVGPQGGEKLFF.

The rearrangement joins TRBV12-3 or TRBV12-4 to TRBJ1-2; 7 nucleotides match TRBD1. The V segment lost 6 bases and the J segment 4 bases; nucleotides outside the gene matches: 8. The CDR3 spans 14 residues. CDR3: CASSPRDRTYGYTF. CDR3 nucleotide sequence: TGTGCCAGCAGCCCTCGGGACAGAACCTATGGCTACACCTTC.

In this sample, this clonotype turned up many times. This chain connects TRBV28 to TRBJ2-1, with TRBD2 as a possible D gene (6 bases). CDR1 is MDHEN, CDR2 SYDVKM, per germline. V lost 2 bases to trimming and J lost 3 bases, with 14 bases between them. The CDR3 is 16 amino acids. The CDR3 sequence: CASSLIGGAGYNEQFF. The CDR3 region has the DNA TGTGCCAGCAGTTTAATTGGGGGAGCGGGCTACAATGAGCAGTTCTTC.

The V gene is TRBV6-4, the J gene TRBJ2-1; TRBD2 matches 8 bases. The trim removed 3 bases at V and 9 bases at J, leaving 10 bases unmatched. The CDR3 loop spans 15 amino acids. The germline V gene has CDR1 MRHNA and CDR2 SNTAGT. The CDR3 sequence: CASSESAGGGVEQFF. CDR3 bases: TGTGCCAGCAGTGAATCGGCGGGAGGAGGTGTTGAGCAGTTCTTC.

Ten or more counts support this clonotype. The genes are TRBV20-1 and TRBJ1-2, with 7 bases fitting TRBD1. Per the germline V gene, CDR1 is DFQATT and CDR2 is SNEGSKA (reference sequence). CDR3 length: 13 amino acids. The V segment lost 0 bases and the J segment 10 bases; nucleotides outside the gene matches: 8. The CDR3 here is CSARDPTGLVYTF. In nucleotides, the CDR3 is TGCAGTGCTAGAGATCCGACAGGGCTGGTCTACACCTTC.

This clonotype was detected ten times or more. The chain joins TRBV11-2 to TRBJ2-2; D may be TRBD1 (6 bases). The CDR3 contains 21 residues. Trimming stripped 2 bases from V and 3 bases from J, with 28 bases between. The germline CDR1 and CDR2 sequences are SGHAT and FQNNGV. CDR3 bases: TGTGCCAGCAGCTTATTTTTGGGCGGTGGGTCCCACCAGGGGCACACCGGGGAGCTGTTTTTT. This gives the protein CASSLFLGGGSHQGHTGELFF.

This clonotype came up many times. CDR3 residues: CASSYPLSTEAFF. Written as DNA, the CDR3 is TGTGCCAGCAGTTACCCACTAAGCACTGAAGCTTTCTTT. This sequence joins TRBV6-2 or TRBV6-3 and TRBJ1-1; D uncertain. The CDR3 spans 13 residues. Germline V gives CDR1 MNHEY, CDR2 SVGEGT. Trimming removed 2 bases at V and 4 bases at J, with 8 bases between.

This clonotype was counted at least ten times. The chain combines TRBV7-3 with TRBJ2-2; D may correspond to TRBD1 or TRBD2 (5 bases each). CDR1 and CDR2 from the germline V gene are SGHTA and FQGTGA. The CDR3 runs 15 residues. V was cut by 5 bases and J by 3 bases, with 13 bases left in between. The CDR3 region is CASSLGRDHTGELFF. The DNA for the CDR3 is TGTGCCAGCAGCCTCGGCAGGGACCACACCGGGGAGCTGTTTTTT. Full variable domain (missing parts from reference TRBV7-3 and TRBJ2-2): GAGVSQTPSNKVTEKGKYVELRCDPISGHTALYWYRQSLGQGPEFLIYFQGTGAADDSGLPNDRFFAVRPEGSVSTLKIQRTERGDSAVYLCASSLGRDHTGELFFGEGSRLTVL.

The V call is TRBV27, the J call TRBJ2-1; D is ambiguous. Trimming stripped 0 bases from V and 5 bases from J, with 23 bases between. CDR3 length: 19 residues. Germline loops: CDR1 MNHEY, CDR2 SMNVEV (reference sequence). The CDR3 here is CASSLSILIARPANNEQFF. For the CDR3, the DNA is TGTGCCAGCAGTTTATCTATTTTAATTGCCAGACCGGCCAACAATGAGCAGTTCTTC.

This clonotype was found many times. The CDR3 nucleotides read TGTGCCAGCAGTTACCAGGGCACCGGGGAGCTGTTTTTT. Its protein is CASSYQGTGELFF. V and J are TRBV27 and TRBJ2-2, with a weak D call TRBD1 (5 bases). This CDR3 spans 13 amino acids. CDR1 MNHEY and CDR2 SMNVEV come from the germline V gene (reference sequence). V was pared by 4 bases and J by 4 bases, with 7 bases between.

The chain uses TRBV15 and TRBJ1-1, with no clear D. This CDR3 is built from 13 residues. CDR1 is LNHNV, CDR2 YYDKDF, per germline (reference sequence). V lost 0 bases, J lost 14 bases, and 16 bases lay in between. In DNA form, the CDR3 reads TGTGCCACCAGCAGAGATCATGGAGATTCCACGTTCTTT. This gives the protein CATSRDHGDSTFF.

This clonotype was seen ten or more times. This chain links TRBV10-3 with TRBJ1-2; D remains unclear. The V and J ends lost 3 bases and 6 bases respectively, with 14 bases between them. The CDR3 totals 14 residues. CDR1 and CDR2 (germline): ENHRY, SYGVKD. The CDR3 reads CAISDGGQDNGYTF. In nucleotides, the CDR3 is TGTGCCATCAGTGACGGTGGGCAGGATAATGGCTACACCTTC.

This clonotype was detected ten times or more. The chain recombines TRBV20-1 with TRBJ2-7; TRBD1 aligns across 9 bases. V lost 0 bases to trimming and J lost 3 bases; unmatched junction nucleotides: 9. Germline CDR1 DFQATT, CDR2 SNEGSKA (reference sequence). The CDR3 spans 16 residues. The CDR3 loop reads CSARDPRQGVGYEQYF. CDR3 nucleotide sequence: TGCAGTGCTAGAGACCCCAGACAGGGGGTAGGCTACGAGCAGTACTTC.

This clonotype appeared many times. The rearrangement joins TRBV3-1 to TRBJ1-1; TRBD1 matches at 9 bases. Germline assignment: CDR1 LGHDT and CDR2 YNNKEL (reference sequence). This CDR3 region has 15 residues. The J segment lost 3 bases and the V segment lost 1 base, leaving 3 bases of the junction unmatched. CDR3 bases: TGTGCCAGCAGCCAAGTGACAGGGGGGGACACTGAAGCTTTCTTT. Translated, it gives CASSQVTGGDTEAFF. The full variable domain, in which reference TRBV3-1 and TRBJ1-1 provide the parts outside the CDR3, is DTAVSQTPKYLVTQMGNDKSIKCEQNLGHDTMYWYKQDSKKFLKIMFSYNNKELIINETVPNRFSPKSPDKAHLNLHINSLELGDSAVYFCASSQVTGGDTEAFFGQGTRLTVV.

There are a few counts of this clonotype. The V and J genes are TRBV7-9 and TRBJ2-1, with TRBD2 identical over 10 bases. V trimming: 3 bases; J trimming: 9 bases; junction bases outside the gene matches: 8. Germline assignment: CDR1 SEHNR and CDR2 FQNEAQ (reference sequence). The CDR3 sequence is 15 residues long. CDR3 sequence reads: CASSFERGGSGEQFF. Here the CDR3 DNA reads TGTGCCAGCAGCTTTGAGCGGGGGGGCTCCGGTGAGCAGTTCTTC. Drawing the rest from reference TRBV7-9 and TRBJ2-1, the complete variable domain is DTGVSQNPRHKITKRGQNVTFRCDPISEHNRLYWYRQTLGQGPEFLTYFQNEAQLEKSRLLSDRFSAERPKGSFSTLEIQRTEQGDSAMYLCASSFERGGSGEQFFGPGTRLTVL.

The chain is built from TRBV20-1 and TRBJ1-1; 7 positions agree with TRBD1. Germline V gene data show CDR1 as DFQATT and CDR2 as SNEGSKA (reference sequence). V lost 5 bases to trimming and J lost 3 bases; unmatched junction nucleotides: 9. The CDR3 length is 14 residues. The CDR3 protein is CSARGGRVDTEAFF. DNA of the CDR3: TGCAGTGCTCGAGGGGGCAGGGTGGACACTGAAGCTTTCTTT.

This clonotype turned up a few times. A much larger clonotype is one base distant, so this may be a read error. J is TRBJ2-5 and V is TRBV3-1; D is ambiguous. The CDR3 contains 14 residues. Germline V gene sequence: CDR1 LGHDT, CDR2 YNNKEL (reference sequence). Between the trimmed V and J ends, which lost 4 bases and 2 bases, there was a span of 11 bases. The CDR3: CASSLWRDQETQYF. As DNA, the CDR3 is TGTGCCAGCAGCCTATGGCGAGATCAAGAGACCCAGTACTTC.

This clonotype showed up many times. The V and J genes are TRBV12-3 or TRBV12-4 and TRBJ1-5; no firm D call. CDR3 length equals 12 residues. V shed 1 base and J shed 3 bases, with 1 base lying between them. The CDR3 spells CASSLVNQPQHF. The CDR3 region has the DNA TGTGCCAGCAGTTTAGTCAATCAGCCCCAGCATTTT.

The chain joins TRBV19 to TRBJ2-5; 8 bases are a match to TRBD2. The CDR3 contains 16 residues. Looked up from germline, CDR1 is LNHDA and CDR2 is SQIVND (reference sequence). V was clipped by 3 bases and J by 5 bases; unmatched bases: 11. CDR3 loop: CASSIGRAGVQETQYF. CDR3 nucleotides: TGTGCCAGTAGTATCGGGAGAGCGGGAGTCCAGGAGACCCAGTACTTC.